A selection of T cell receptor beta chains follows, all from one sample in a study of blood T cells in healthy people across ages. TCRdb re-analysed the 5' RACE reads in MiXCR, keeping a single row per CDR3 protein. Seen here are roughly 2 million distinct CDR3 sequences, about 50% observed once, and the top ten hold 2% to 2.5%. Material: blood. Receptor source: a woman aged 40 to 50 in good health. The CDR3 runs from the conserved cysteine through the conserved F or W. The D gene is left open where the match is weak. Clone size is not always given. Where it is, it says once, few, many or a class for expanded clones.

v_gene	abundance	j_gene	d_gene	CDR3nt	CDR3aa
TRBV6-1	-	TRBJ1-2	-	TGTGCCAGCAGGAAGGTGGACTATGGCTACACCTTC	CASRKVDYGYTF
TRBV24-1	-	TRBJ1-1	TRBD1	TGTGCCACCAGTTTCTCGGACAGGCCCACTGAAGCTTTCTTT	CATSFSDRPTEAFF
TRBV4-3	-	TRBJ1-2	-	TGCGCCAGCAGCCAACAAAGGGAGGGGATAAACTATGGCTACACCTTC	CASSQQREGINYGYTF
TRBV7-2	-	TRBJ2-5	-	TGTGCCGGCAGCCTCCGGACAGCCAAAGAGACCCAGTACTTC	CAGSLRTAKETQYF
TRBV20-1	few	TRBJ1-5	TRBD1	TGCAGTGCTAGGTCCGGGACAGGGGGCATCCAGCCCCAGCATTTT	CSARSGTGGIQPQHF
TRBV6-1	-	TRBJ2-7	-	TGTGCCGTCGAACAGGTGAGCTCCTACGAGCAGTACTTC	CAVEQVSSYEQYF
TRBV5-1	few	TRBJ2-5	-	TGCGCCAGCAGCTTGGCCAACGGTCAAGAGACCCAGTACTTC	CASSLANGQETQYF
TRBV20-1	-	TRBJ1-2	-	TGCAGTGCTGACCCGGGGGACTATGGCTACACCTTC	CSADPGDYGYTF
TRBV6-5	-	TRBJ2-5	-	TGTGCCAGCAGTGACACAGGTTCTCAAGAGACCCAGTACTTC	CASSDTGSQETQYF
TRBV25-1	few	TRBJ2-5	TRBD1	TGTGCCAGCAGCGAGGCTACAGGGGTTCGAGAGACCCAGTACTTC	CASSEATGVRETQYF
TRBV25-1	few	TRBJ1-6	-	TGTGCCAGCAGGGGGTATTATAATTCACCCCTCCACTTT	CASRGYYNSPLHF
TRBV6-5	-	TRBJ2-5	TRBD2	TGTGCCAGCAGTTACTCGGGCCTAGCGGGGGGACGTTCCTACAAGCAGTACTTC	CASSYSGLAGGRSYKQYF
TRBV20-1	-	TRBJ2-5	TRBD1	TGCAGCGGGCCTGGGACAGGGCCTTCGGAGACCCAGTACTTC	CSGPGTGPSETQYF
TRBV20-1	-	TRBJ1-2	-	TGCAGTGCCCCTCGCTCGGGATATGGCTACACCTTC	CSAPRSGYGYTF
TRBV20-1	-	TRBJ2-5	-	TGCAGTGCTACTCAGAGCAGGGATAGGGGGACCCAGTACTTC	CSATQSRDRGTQYF
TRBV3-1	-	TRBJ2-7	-	TGTGCCAGCAGCCAAGTACCCTGGGGATTCTCCTACGAGCAGTACTTC	CASSQVPWGFSYEQYF
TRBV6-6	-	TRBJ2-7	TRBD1	TGTGCCAGCAGGTCAGGGGGCGCCCCCTACGAGCAGTACTTC	CASRSGGAPYEQYF
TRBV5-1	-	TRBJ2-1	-	TGCGCCAGCAGCTTGGCTCTACTTACAAACAATGAGCAGTTCTTC	CASSLALLTNNEQFF
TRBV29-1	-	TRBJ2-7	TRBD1	TGCAGCGTCGAAGGACGACAGGGATCCTACAATGAGCAGTACTTC	CSVEGRQGSYNEQYF
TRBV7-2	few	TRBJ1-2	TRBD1	TGTGCCAGCAGCTTAGTTGGACAGGGTGAGGTGTATGGCTACACCTTC	CASSLVGQGEVYGYTF
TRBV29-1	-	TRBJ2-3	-	TGCAGCGGGATACGCGGAGCAGATACGCAGTATTTT	CSGIRGADTQYF
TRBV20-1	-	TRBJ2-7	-	TGCAGTGCTAGTCAACGGGAAAGGCACTCCTACGAGCAGTACTTC	CSASQRERHSYEQYF
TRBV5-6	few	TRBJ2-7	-	TGTGCCAGCAGCTGGGGTAGGGGCGGAAGCTCCTACGAGCAGTACTTC	CASSWGRGGSSYEQYF
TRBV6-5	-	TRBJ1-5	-	TGTGCCAGCAGACACGACAGACTCGGTCAGCCCCAGCATTTT	CASRHDRLGQPQHF
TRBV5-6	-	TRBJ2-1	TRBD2	TGTGCCAGCAGCTCCCCGGGACTAGCGGGGGGGTTCTACGATGAGCAGTTCTTC	CASSSPGLAGGFYDEQFF
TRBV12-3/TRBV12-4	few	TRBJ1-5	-	TGTGCCAGCAGTTTAGGGGGGCCTAATCAGCCCCAGCATTTT	CASSLGGPNQPQHF
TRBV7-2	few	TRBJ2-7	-	TGTGCCAGCAGCGACCAGGGCAGGGTGCTCTACGAGCAGTACTTC	CASSDQGRVLYEQYF
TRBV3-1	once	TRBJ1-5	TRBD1	TGTGCCAGCAGCCGTGAATGGACAGGGGGGCAGCCCCAGCATTTT	CASSREWTGGQPQHF
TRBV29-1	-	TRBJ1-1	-	TGCAGCGCCGGGGGGACGGGAACGAACACTGAAGCTTTCTTT	CSAGGTGTNTEAFF
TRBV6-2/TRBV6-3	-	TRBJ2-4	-	TGTGCCAGCAGTTACTCGCGACAAGTAAGGATACTCAAAAACGTTCAGTACTTC	CASSYSRQVRILKNVQYF
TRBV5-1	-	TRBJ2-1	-	TGCGCCAGCAGCTTGGGTACAGGGTACCGAAATGAGCAGTTCTTC	CASSLGTGYRNEQFF
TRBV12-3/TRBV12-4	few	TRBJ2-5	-	TGTGCCAGCAGTTTACTATCAGGCCCAGAGACCCAGTACTTC	CASSLLSGPETQYF
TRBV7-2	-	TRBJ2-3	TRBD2	TGTGCCAGCAGCAAGTTAGCGGGAGGTTTTGCTGATACGCAGTATTTT	CASSKLAGGFADTQYF
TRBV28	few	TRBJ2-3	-	TGTGCCAGCAGTTCCACCGGGACAAGAGGTGGAGATACGCAGTATTTT	CASSSTGTRGGDTQYF
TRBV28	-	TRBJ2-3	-	TGTGCCAGCAGCCTGGGACTCGCTAGCACAAATACGCAGTATTTT	CASSLGLASTNTQYF
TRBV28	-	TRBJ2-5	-	TGTGCCAGCAGTTTATCCCTCCTTGCGGGAGAGACCCAGTACTTC	CASSLSLLAGETQYF
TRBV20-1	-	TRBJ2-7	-	TGCAGTGCTAGGGAGTCAGGGGACGTGCCCACTACCTACAATGAGCAGTACTTC	CSARESGDVPTTYNEQYF
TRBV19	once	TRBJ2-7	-	TGTGCCAGTAGTATTGGTACAGGAGTAAGCTACGAGCAGTACTTC	CASSIGTGVSYEQYF
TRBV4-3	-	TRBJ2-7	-	TGCGCCAGCAGCCTAAGTCCCGGGACCCAAGGGGACGAGCAGTACTTC	CASSLSPGTQGDEQYF
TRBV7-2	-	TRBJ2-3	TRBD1	TGTGCCAGCAGCTTTGTATTATACGGGACAGGGGCAACAGATACGCAGTATTTT	CASSFVLYGTGATDTQYF
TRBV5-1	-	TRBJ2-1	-	TGCGCCAGCTTCGATAGCGGCTCCTACAATGAGCAGTTCTTC	CASFDSGSYNEQFF
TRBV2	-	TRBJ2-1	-	TGTGCCAGTACTTACGGGGAGCAGTTCTTC	CASTYGEQFF
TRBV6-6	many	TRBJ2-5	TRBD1	TGTGCCAGCAGTCGAAAGACAGGGTTAGAGACCCAGTACTTC	CASSRKTGLETQYF
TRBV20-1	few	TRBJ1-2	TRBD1	TGCAGTGCTAGAATCCACAGGGGGAACTCTGGCTACACCTTC	CSARIHRGNSGYTF
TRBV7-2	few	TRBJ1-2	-	TGTGCCAGCAGCTTAAATCGTATCGGGGCGAATGGCTACACCTTC	CASSLNRIGANGYTF
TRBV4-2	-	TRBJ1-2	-	TGTGCCAGCAGCCAAGGGGGAGAAACAGATGGCTACACCTTC	CASSQGGETDGYTF
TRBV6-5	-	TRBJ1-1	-	TGTGCCAGCAGTTACCAGGGAGTGGAAACTGAAGCTTTCTTT	CASSYQGVETEAFF
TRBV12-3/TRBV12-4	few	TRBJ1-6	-	TGTGCCAGCAGTTTGATGGCAGACTATAATTCACCCCTCCACTTT	CASSLMADYNSPLHF
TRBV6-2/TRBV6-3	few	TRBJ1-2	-	TGTGCCAGCAGTTCTTCACATTCGGGCGACTATGGCTACACCTTC	CASSSSHSGDYGYTF
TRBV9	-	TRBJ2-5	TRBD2	TGTGCCAGCAGCGCGACTAGCGGGGACGCCCCGACCCAGTACTTC	CASSATSGDAPTQYF
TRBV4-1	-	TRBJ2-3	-	TGCGCCAGCAGCCCTAGGAGCCCCCCAGATACGCAGTATTTT	CASSPRSPPDTQYF
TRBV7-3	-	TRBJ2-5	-	TGTGCCAGCAGCTTAACGCGGGGGCCGAGGGAGACCCAGTACTTC	CASSLTRGPRETQYF
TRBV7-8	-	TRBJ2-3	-	TGTGCCAGCAGCCCCGTATTTCTTGGGGCAGCTAGCACAGATACGCAGTATTTT	CASSPVFLGAASTDTQYF